This TCR beta chain was sequenced for a study of blood T cell repertoires in COVID-19. Participants were aged roughly 18 to 90 years, lived in 24 US areas, and enrolled virtually. This clone has only one observation. This CDR3 contains 15 residues. Germline CDR1 is SNHLY and CDR2 is FYNNEI. V shed 10 bases and J shed 0 bases, with 13 bases lying between them. Per the authors' pipeline: Nucleated cell counts were estimated from reference gene primer amplification. This table comes from immunoSEQ multiplex PCR, and its TCRdb copy is limited to in-frame clones, with some not included. The DNA was the basis for D and trimming; V, J and clone size are from that table. The sample contains about 270,000 clones, around 89% of which appear only once.

This rearrangement joins TRBV2 to TRBJ2-6; tentatively, D is TRBD1 (6 bases). The receptor's source is a woman between 25 and 40 years old with acute COVID-19. The specimen sequenced was PBMCs or T cells enriched from blood (not recorded which). CDR3 sequence: CAIPRDNSGANVLTF. CDR3 DNA sequence: TGTGCCATTCCCCGGGACAACTCTGGGGCCAACGTCCTGACTTTC.